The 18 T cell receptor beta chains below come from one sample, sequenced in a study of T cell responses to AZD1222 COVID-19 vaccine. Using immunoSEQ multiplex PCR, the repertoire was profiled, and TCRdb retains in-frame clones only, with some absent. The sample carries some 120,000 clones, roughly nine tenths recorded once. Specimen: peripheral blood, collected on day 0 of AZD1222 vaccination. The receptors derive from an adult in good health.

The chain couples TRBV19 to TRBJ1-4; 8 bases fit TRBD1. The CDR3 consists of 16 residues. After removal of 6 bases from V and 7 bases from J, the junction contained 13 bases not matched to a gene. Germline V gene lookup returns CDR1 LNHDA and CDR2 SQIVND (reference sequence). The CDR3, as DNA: TGTGCCAGTAGACCTGCGGGACAGGACGAGACTGAAAAACTGTTTTTT. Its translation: CASRPAGQDETEKLFF.

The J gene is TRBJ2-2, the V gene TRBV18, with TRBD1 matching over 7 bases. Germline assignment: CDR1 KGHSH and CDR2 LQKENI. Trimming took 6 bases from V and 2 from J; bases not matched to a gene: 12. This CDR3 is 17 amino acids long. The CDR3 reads CASSRTGPSPNTGELFF. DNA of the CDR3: TGTGCCAGCTCGCGGACAGGACCCAGCCCTAACACCGGGGAGCTGTTTTTT.

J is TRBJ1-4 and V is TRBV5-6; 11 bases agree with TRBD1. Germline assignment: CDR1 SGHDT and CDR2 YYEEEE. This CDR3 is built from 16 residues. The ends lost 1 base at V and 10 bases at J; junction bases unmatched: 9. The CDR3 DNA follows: TGTGCCAGCAGCTTGAGATCCGGACAGGGGGCCGGAAAACTGTTTTTT. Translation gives CASSLRSGQGAGKLFF. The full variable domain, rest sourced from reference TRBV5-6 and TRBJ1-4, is DAGVTQSPTHLIKTRGQQVTLRCSPKSGHDTVSWYQQALGQGPQFIFQYYEEEERQRGNFPDRFSGHQFPNYSSELNVNALLLGDSALYLCASSLRSGQGAGKLFFGSGTQLSVL.

The CDR3, as DNA: TGTGCCAGCAGCCAGACGGACAGGGCCGGTGGCTACACCTTC. It encodes CASSQTDRAGGYTF. This sequence joins TRBV3-1 (or the pseudogene TRBV3-2) and TRBJ1-2; 8 bases align to TRBD1. This CDR3 contains 14 residues. In germline, CDR1 is LGHDT, CDR2 YNNKEL (reference sequence). V dropped 3 bases and J dropped 7; count of bases not matched to a gene: 7.

CDR3 nucleotides: TGTGCCAGCAGCCAAAGGGGTGTCCGACGCGGTCGCACAGATACGCAGTATTTT. Amino acid sequence: CASSQRGVRRGRTDTQYF. The V gene is TRBV3-1 (or the pseudogene TRBV3-2), the J gene TRBJ2-3, with D maybe TRBD1 (5 bases). V lost 2 bases and J 1 base, leaving 19 bases between the germline ends. This CDR3 is 18 amino acids long. Looked up from germline, CDR1 is LGHDT and CDR2 is YNNKEL (reference sequence).

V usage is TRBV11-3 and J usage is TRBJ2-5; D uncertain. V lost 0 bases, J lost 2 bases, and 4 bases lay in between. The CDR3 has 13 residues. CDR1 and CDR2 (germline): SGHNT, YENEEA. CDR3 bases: TGTGCCAGCAGCTTAGACGGACAAGAGACCCAGTACTTC. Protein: CASSLDGQETQYF.

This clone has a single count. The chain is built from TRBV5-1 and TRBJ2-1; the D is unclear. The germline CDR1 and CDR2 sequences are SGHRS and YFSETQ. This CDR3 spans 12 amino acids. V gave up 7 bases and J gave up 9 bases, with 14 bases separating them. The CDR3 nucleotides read TGCGCCAGCCGCCTATCGTTTAGTGAGCAGTTCTTC. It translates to CASRLSFSEQFF.

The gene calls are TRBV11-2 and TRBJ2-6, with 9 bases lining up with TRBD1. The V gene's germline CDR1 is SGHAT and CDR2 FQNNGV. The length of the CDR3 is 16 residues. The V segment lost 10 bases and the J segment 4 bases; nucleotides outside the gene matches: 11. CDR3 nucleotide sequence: TGTGCCATCCGACCCGGGACAGGGTTCGGGGCCAACGTCCTGACTTTC. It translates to CAIRPGTGFGANVLTF.

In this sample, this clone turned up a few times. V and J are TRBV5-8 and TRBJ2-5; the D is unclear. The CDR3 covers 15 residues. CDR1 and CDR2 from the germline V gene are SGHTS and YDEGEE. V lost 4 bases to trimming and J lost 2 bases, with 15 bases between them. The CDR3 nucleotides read TGTGCCAGCAGCCGCCAAACTATAAAACAAGAGACCCAGTACTTC. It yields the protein CASSRQTIKQETQYF.

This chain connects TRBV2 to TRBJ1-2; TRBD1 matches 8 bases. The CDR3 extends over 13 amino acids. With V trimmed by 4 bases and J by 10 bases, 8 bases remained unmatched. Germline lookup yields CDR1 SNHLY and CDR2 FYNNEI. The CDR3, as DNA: TGTGCCAGCAGTGGGACAGGGTTTTCCGTCTACACCTTC. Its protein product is CASSGTGFSVYTF.

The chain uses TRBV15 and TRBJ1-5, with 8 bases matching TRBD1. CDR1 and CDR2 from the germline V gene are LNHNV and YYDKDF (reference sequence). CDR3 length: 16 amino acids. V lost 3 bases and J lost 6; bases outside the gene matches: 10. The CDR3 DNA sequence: TGTGCCACCAGCAGGGACCGAGGGACAGGAGGTCAGCCCCAGCATTTT. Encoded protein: CATSRDRGTGGQPQHF. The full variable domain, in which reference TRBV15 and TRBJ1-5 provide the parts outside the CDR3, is DAMVIQNPRYQVTQFGKPVTLSCSQTLNHNVMYWYQQKSSQAPKLLFHYYDKDFNNEADTPDNFQSRRPNTSFCFLDIRSPGLGDTAMYLCATSRDRGTGGQPQHFGDGTRLSIL.

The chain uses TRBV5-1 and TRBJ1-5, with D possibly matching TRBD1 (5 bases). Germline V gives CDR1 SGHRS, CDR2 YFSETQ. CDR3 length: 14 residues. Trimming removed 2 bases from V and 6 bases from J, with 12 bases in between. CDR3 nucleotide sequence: TGCGCCAGCAGCTTAATGGGGGACGCTCAGCCCCAGCATTTT. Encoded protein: CASSLMGDAQPQHF.

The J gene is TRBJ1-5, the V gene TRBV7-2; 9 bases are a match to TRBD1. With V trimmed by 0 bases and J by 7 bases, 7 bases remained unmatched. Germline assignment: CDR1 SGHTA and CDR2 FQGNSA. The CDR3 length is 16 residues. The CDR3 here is CASSLAGTGQGQPQHF. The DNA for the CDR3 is TGTGCCAGCAGCTTAGCAGGGACAGGGCAGGGACAGCCCCAGCATTTT.

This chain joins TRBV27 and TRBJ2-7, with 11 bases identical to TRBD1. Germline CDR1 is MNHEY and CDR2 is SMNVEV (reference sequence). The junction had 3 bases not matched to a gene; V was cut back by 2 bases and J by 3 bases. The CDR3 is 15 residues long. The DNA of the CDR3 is TGTGCCAGCAGTTTAGCTGGGACAGGGGGCTACGAGCAGTACTTC. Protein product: CASSLAGTGGYEQYF.

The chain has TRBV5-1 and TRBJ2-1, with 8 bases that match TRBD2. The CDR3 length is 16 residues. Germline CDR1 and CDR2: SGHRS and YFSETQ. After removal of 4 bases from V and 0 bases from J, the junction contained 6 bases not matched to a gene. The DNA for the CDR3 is TGCGCCAGCAGCCCAGCGGGAGACTTCTCCTACAATGAGCAGTTCTTC. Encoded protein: CASSPAGDFSYNEQFF.

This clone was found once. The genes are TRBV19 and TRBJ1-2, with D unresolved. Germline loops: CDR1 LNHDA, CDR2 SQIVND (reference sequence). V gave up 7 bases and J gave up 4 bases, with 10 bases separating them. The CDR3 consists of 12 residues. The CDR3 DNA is TGTGCCAGTACCGATCTTCTCTATGGCTACACCTTC. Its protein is CASTDLLYGYTF.

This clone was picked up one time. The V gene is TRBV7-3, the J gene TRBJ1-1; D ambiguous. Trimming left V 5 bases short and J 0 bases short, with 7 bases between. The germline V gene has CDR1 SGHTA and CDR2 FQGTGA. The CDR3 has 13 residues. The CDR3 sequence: CASSREMNTEAFF. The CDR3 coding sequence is TGTGCCAGCAGCCGAGAAATGAACACTGAAGCTTTCTTT.

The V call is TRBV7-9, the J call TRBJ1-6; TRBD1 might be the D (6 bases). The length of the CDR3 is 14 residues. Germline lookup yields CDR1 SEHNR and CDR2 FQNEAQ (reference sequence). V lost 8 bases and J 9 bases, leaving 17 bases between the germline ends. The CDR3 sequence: CASQPEGDSSPLHF. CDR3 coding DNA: TGTGCCAGCCAGCCTGAGGGGGATAGTTCACCCCTCCACTTT.